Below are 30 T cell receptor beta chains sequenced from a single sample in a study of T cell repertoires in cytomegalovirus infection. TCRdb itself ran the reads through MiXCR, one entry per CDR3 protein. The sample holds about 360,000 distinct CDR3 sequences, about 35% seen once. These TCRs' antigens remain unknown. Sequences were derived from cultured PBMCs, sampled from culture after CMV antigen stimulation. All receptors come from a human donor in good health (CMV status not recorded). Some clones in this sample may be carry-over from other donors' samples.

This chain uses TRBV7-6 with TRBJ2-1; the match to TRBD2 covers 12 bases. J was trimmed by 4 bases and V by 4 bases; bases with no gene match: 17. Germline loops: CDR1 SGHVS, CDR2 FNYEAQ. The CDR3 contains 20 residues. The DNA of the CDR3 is TGTGCCAGCAGCTCCCCTACCCTGGCTAGCGGGAGGGCCAGATACAATGAGCAGTTCTTC. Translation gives CASSSPTLASGRARYNEQFF.

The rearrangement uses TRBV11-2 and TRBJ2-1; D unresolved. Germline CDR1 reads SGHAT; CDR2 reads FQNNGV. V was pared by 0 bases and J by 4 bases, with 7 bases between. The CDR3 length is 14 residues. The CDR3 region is CASSLDGLYNEQFF. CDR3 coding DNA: TGTGCCAGCAGCTTAGATGGGCTATACAATGAGCAGTTCTTC. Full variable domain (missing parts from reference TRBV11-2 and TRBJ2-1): EAGVAQSPRYKIIEKRQSVAFWCNPISGHATLYWYQQILGQGPKLLIQFQNNGVVDDSQLPKDRFSAERLKGVDSTLKIQPAKLEDSAVYLCASSLDGLYNEQFFGPGTRLTVL.

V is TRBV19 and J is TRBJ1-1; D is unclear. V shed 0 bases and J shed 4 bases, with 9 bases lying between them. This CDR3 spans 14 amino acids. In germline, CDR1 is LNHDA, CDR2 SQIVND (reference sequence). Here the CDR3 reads CASSIDRGFTEAFF. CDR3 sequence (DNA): TGTGCCAGTAGTATAGATCGGGGTTTCACTGAAGCTTTCTTT. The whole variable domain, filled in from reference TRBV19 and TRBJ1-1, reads DGGITQSPKYLFRKEGQNVTLSCEQNLNHDAMYWYRQDPGQGLRLIYYSQIVNDFQKGDIAEGYSVSREKKESFPLTVTSAQKNPTAFYLCASSIDRGFTEAFFGQGTRLTVV.

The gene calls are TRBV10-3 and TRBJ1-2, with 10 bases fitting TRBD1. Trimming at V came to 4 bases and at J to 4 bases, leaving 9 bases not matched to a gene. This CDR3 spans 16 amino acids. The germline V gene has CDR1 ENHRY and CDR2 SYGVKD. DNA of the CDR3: TGTGCCATCAGTGCGGCACCGGGACAGGGGCCCTATGGCTACACCTTC. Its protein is CAISAAPGQGPYGYTF.

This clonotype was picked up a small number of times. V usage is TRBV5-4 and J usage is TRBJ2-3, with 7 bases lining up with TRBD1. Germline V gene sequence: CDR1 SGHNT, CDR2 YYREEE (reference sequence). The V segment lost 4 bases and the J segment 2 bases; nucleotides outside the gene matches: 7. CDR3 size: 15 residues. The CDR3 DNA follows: TGTGCCAGCAGCGTGGACAGGACAACCACAGATACGCAGTATTTT. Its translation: CASSVDRTTTDTQYF.

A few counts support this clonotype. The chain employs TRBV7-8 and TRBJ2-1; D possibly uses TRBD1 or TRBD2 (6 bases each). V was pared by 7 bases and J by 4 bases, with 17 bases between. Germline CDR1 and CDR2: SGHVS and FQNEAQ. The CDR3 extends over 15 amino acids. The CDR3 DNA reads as TGTGCCAGCATTTCGGGGGCTAGCAGGTACAATGAGCAGTTCTTC. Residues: CASISGASRYNEQFF.

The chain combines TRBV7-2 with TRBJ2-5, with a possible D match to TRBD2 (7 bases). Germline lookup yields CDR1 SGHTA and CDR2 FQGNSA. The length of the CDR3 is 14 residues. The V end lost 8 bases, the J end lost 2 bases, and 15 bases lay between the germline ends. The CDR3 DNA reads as TGTGCCAGCGGCAAGGGGGGGCTACAAGAGACCCAGTACTTC. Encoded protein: CASGKGGLQETQYF.

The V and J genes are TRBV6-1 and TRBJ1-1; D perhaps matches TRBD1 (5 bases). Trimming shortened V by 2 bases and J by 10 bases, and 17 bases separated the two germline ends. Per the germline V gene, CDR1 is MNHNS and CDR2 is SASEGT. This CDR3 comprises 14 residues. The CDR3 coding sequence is TGTGCCAGCAGTGAACCAACCCGGGGACCCCGAGCTTTCTTT. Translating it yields CASSEPTRGPRAFF.

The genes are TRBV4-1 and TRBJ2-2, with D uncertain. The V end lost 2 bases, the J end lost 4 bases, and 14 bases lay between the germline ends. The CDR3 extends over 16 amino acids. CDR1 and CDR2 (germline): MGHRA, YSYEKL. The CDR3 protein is CASSQTKPARTGELFF. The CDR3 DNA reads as TGCGCCAGCAGCCAAACAAAGCCAGCGCGCACCGGGGAGCTGTTTTTT.

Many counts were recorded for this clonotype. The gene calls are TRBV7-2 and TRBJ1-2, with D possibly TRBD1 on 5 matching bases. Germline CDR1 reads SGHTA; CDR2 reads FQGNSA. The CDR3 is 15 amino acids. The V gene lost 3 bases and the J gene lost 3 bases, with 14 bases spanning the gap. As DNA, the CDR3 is TGTGCCAGCAGCTTGGATTTTAGACAGTACTATGGCTACACCTTC. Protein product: CASSLDFRQYYGYTF.

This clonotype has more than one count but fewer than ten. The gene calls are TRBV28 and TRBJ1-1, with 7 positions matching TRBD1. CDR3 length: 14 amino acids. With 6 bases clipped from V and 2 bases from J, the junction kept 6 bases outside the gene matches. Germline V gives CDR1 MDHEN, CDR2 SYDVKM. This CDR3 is CASRLRQGNTEAFF. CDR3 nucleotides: TGTGCCAGCAGATTACGACAGGGCAACACTGAAGCTTTCTTT.

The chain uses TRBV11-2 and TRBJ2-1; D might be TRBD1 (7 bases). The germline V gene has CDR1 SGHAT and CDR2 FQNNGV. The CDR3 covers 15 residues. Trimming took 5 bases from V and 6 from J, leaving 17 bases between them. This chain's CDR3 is CASSTGGTDFNEQFF. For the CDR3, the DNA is TGTGCCAGCAGCACGGGCGGGACAGACTTCAATGAGCAGTTCTTC.

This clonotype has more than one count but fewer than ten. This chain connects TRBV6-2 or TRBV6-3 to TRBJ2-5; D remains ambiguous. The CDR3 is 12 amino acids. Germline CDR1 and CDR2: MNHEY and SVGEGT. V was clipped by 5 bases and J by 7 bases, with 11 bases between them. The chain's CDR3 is CASSLRMGTQYF. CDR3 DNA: TGTGCCAGCAGTCTTCGGATGGGGACCCAGTACTTC.

The CDR3 reads CSARGGGLPEQYF. CDR3 in DNA: TGCAGTGCTAGAGGAGGGGGCCTCCCCGAGCAGTACTTC. The chain joins TRBV20-1 to TRBJ2-7; TRBD1 matches at 7 bases. The germline V gene encodes CDR1 DFQATT and CDR2 SNEGSKA (reference sequence). The CDR3 extends over 13 amino acids. V was pared by 1 base and J by 6 bases, with 6 bases of the junction left unmatched.

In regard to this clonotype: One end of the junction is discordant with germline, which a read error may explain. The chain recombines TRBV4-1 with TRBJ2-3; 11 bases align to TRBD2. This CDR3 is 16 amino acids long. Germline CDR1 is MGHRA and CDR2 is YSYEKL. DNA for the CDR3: TGCGCCAGCAGCCAGCCCACTAGCGGGAGCAAAGATACGCAGTATTTT. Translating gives CASSQPTSGSKDTQYF.

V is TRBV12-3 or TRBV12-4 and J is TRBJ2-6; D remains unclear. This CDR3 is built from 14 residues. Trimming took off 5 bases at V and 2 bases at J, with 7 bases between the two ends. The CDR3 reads CASSLRAGANVLTF. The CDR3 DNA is TGTGCCAGCAGTCTACGCGCTGGGGCCAACGTCCTGACTTTC.

The DNA for the CDR3 is TGTGCCAGCAGCCAGCATCGGCTAGCGGGTCCTCAAGAGCAGTTCTTC. It codes for CASSQHRLAGPQEQFF. The chain employs TRBV3-1 and TRBJ2-1, with 8 bases identical to TRBD2. V lost 3 bases, J lost 10 bases, and 14 bases stayed unmatched. Germline CDR1 is LGHDT and CDR2 is YNNKEL (reference sequence). This CDR3 region has 16 residues.

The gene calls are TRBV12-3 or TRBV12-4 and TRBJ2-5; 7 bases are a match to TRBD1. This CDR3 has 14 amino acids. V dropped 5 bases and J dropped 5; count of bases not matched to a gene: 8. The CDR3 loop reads CASSMRQGGETQYF. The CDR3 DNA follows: TGTGCCAGCAGTATGAGACAGGGCGGGGAGACCCAGTACTTC.

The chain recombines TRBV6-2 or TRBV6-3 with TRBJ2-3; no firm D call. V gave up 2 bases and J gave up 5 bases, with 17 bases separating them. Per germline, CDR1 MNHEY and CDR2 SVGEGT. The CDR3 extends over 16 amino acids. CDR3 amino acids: CASSYNPASLLDTQYF. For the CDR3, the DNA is TGTGCCAGCAGTTACAATCCAGCGAGCCTCTTAGATACGCAGTATTTT.

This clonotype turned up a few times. CDR3 sequence (DNA): TGTGCCAGCAGCTTAACTAGCGGGAGTATATATGAGCAGTTCTTC. Its translation: CASSLTSGSIYEQFF. The chain uses TRBV7-2 and TRBJ2-1; TRBD2 matches at 11 bases. The germline gives CDR1 SGHTA, CDR2 FQGNSA. The ends lost 2 bases at V and 8 bases at J; junction bases unmatched: 5. The CDR3 totals 15 residues. The whole variable domain, filled in from reference TRBV7-2 and TRBJ2-1, reads GAGVSQSPSNKVTEKGKDVELRCDPISGHTALYWYRQSLGQGLEFLIYFQGNSAPDKSGLPSDRFSAERTGGSVSTLTIQRTQQEDSAVYLCASSLTSGSIYEQFFGPGTRLTVL.

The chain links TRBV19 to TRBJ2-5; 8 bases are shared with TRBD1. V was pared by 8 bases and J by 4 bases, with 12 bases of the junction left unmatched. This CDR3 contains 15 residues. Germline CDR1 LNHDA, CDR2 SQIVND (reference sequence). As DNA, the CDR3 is TGTGCCAGTTCCCCGCTGGGGACAGGAGGAGAGACCCAGTACTTC. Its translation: CASSPLGTGGETQYF.

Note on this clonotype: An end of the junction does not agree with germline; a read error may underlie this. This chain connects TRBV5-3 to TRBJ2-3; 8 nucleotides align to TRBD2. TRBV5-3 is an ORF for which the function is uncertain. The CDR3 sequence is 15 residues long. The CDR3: CASSFSAGEADTQYF. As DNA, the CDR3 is TGTGCCAGCAGCTTCTCAGCGGGAGAAGCAGATACGCAGTATTTT.

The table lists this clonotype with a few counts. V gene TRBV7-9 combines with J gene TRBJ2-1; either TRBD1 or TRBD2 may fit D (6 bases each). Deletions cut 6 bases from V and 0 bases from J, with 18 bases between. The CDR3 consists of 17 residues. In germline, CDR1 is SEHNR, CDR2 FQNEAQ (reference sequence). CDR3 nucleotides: TGTGCCAGCAGGGTGGGACTCAGGGGTAGCTCCTACAATGAGCAGTTCTTC. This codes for CASRVGLRGSSYNEQFF.

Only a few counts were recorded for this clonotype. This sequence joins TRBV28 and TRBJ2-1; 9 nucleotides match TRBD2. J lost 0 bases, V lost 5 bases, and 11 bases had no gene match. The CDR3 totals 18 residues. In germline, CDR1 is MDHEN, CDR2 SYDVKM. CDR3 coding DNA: TGTGCCAGCAGTGCCCTTTCTAGCGGGGCTAGCTCCTACAATGAGCAGTTCTTC. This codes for CASSALSSGASSYNEQFF.

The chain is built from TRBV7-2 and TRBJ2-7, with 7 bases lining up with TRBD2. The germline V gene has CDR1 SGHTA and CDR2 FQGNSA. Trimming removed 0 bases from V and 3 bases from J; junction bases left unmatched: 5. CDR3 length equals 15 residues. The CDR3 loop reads CASSLAGGGGYEQYF. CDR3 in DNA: TGTGCCAGCAGCTTAGCGGGGGGGGGGGGCTACGAGCAGTACTTC.

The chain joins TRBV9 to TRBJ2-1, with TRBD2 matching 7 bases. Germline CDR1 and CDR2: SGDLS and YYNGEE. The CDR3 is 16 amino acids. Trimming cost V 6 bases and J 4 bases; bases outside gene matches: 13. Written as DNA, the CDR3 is TGTGCCAGCACCCCAAGCGGGATGGGCGCTTACAATGAGCAGTTCTTC. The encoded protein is CASTPSGMGAYNEQFF.

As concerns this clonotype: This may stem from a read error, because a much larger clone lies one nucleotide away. This chain's CDR3 is CASSLGKLAGGPLTGEQFF. CDR3 bases: TGTGCCAGCAGCTTAGGGAAGCTAGCGGGAGGGCCTCTAACCGGTGAGCAGTTCTTC. The chain couples TRBV7-2 to TRBJ2-1, with 12 positions matching TRBD2. V shed 1 base and J 9 bases; nucleotides not matched to a gene: 16. Per germline, CDR1 SGHTA and CDR2 FQGNSA. This CDR3 has 19 amino acids.

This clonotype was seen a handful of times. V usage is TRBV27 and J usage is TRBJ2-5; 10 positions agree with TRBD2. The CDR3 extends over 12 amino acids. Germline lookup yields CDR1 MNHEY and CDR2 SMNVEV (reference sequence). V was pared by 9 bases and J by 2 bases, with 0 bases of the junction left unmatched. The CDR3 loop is CASSGGQETQYF. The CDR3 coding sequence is TGTGCCAGTAGCGGGGGGCAAGAGACCCAGTACTTC.

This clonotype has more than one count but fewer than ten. For the CDR3, the DNA is TGTGCCAGCAGCCGGACACCCGGCCTTGCGCCCCTCCACTTT. Its translation: CASSRTPGLAPLHF. The chain has TRBV7-2 and TRBJ1-6, with D perhaps TRBD1 (5 bases). Per germline, CDR1 SGHTA and CDR2 FQGNSA. The V end was cut by 5 bases, the J end by 13 bases, with 18 bases between. The length of the CDR3 is 14 residues.

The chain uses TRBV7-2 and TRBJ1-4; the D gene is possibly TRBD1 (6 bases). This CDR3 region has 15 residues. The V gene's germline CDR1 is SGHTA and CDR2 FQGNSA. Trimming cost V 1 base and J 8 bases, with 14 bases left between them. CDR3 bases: TGTGCCAGCAGCTTAGGCGACAGAGGGGGAGAAAAACTGTTTTTT. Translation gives CASSLGDRGGEKLFF.